This T cell receptor (beta chain) is drawn from a study of beta chain features in type 1 diabetes. Study-level results: Type 1 diabetes patients showed a moderate but significant shortening of TCRB CDR3s in all four CD4+ subsets. cDNA sequencing could over-represent cells with high TCR expression.

Concerning this clone: Its target is unknown.

The germline V and J ends were trimmed by 4 bases and 5 bases, with 17 bases remaining between them. There are 16 residues in the CDR3. Germline V lookup: CDR1 SGHDN, CDR2 FVKESK. Sequenced material consisted of expressed TCRB transcripts (all of the isolated RNA was reverse transcribed). Here immunoSEQ multiplex PCR was the method, and the copy in TCRdb shows in-frame clones only, minus some. Of 15,000 or so clones detected, under 80% appear once; the ten largest clones hold approximately 0.8%. Purity exceeded 95% in all sorted populations. The source of this sequence is a man aged 25-45 years with type 1 diabetes. This sequence joins TRBV14 and TRBJ2-2; D gene unclear. The sequenced sample was stem cell memory CD4+ T cells from blood. CDR3 protein: CASSPLWSPKTGELFF. The CDR3 DNA sequence: TGTGCCAGCAGCCCCCTTTGGTCCCCTAAGACCGGGGAGCTGTTTTTT.